Presented here are 26 T cell receptor beta chains from one specimen sequenced in a study of Ad26.COV2.S vaccination and SARS-CoV-2 variants. Clones were sequenced by immunoSEQ multiplex PCR, and TCRdb holds only the in-frame ones, with some missing. Of 350,000 to 400,000 clones in the sample, about 88% are singletons; the top ten hold more than 3%. Regarding treatment: some 20 received Ad26.COV2.S at low or high dose, single or two shots; 5 received placebo; per-sample allocation not given. Samples came from day 63 after the first vaccine or placebo injection. Sequenced material: peripheral blood, taken in a trial of Ad26.COV2.S vaccine versus placebo. The source is a person between 18 and 59 years old who received the Ad26.COV2.S COVID-19 vaccine or a placebo.

This clone was counted ten times or more. The V call is TRBV30, the J call TRBJ1-5, with TRBD1 as a possible D gene (5 bases). Trimming stripped 1 base from V and 4 bases from J, with 11 bases between. CDR3 length equals 14 residues. The germline CDR1 and CDR2 sequences are GTSNPN and SVGIG (reference sequence). The CDR3 bases are TGTGCCTGGAGTGGGGGGGAGGGGAATCAGCCCCAGCATTTT. It codes for CAWSGGEGNQPQHF.

The chain recombines TRBV15 with TRBJ1-5; D is undetermined. V lost 3 bases and J 2 bases, leaving 14 bases between the germline ends. Germline V gene data show CDR1 as LNHNV and CDR2 as YYDKDF (reference sequence). There are 16 residues in the CDR3. CDR3 protein: CATSRDGRDGNQPQHF. CDR3 bases: TGTGCCACCAGCAGGGACGGCCGGGATGGCAATCAGCCCCAGCATTTT.

V gene TRBV24-1 combines with J gene TRBJ2-1; 12 bases are shared with TRBD2. The CDR3 runs 16 residues. Germline CDR1 and CDR2: KGHDR and SFDVKD. The J segment lost 3 bases and the V segment lost 4 bases, leaving 3 bases of the junction unmatched. The DNA of the CDR3 is TGTGCCACCAGTGACCAGGGACTAGCGGGCTACAATGAGCAGTTCTTC. Protein sequence: CATSDQGLAGYNEQFF.

This chain connects TRBV7-2 to TRBJ1-2, with 9 nucleotides matching TRBD1. The trim removed 3 bases at V and 0 bases at J, leaving 5 bases unmatched. The V gene's germline CDR1 is SGHTA and CDR2 FQGNSA. The length of the CDR3 is 16 residues. For the CDR3, the DNA is TGTGCCAGCAGCTTCGCCGGGACAGGGACTAACTATGGCTACACCTTC. Its translation is CASSFAGTGTNYGYTF.

For the CDR3, the DNA is TGTGCCAGTAGTATAGCAGGACAGGGGACGGGCACTGAAGCTTTCTTT. Protein: CASSIAGQGTGTEAFF. V is TRBV19 and J is TRBJ1-1, with TRBD1 identical over 9 bases. Germline lookup yields CDR1 LNHDA and CDR2 SQIVND (reference sequence). The CDR3 has 16 residues. V lost 1 base, J lost 4 bases, and 7 bases stayed unmatched.

This clone was observed a single time. The chain has TRBV7-9 and TRBJ1-2; tentative D call: TRBD1 (6 bases). The length of the CDR3 is 15 residues. The germline V gene has CDR1 SEHNR and CDR2 FQNEAQ (reference sequence). V was trimmed by 7 bases and J by 4 bases, leaving 19 bases between them. The DNA for the CDR3 is TGTGCCAGCACCCCCTGGAACAGGGCGGTCTATGGCTACACCTTC. Translated: CASTPWNRAVYGYTF.

This clone was recorded many times. The chain uses TRBV11-2 and TRBJ1-2; tentatively, D is TRBD1 (5 bases). The V and J ends lost 6 bases and 1 base respectively, with 9 bases between them. This CDR3 region has 13 residues. CDR1 SGHAT and CDR2 FQNNGV come from the germline V gene. The CDR3 loop is CASSQGFNYGYTF. As DNA, the CDR3 is TGTGCCAGCAGTCAGGGTTTTAACTATGGCTACACCTTC.

The chain recombines TRBV7-9 with TRBJ2-3; D gene ambiguous. CDR3 length: 18 residues. Trimming left V 5 bases short and J 3 bases short, with 24 bases between. Germline V gene data show CDR1 as SEHNR and CDR2 as FQNEAQ (reference sequence). CDR3 DNA: TGTGCCAGCAGCCGAACATATGGTCCCCAGCGAACAACAGATACGCAGTATTTT. Its translation: CASSRTYGPQRTTDTQYF.

The CDR3 sequence is CASSQAGLPQETQYF. The CDR3 DNA is TGTGCCAGCAGCCAAGCGGGACTCCCCCAAGAGACCCAGTACTTC. The chain carries TRBV3-1 (or the pseudogene TRBV3-2) and TRBJ2-5; D might be TRBD2 (6 bases). The CDR3 length is 15 residues. Germline V gene data show CDR1 as LGHDT and CDR2 as YNNKEL (reference sequence). V was cut by 1 base and J by 1 base, with 10 bases left in between.

The rearrangement joins TRBV15 to TRBJ2-3, with D possibly being TRBD1 (5 bases). V lost 0 bases, J lost 6 bases, and 19 bases lay in between. The CDR3 contains 17 residues. In germline, CDR1 is LNHNV, CDR2 YYDKDF (reference sequence). The CDR3: CATSRDRAWAGHDTQYF. Written as DNA, the CDR3 is TGTGCCACCAGCAGAGATCGGGCGTGGGCAGGGCATGATACGCAGTATTTT. Based on the CDR3 plus reference TRBV15 and TRBJ2-3, the full variable domain is DAMVIQNPRYQVTQFGKPVTLSCSQTLNHNVMYWYQQKSSQAPKLLFHYYDKDFNNEADTPDNFQSRRPNTSFCFLDIRSPGLGDTAMYLCATSRDRAWAGHDTQYFGPGTRLTVL.

This clone is a singleton in its sample. This chain links TRBV18 with TRBJ1-1; TRBD1 matches at 7 bases. This CDR3 region has 14 residues. With 5 bases clipped from V and 4 bases from J, the junction kept 7 bases outside the gene matches. The V gene's germline CDR1 is KGHSH and CDR2 LQKENI. The CDR3 protein is CASSSQTGPTEAFF. CDR3 coding DNA: TGTGCCAGCTCATCCCAGACAGGGCCCACTGAAGCTTTCTTT. Full variable domain (remainder filled in from reference TRBV18 and TRBJ1-1): NAGVMQNPRHLVRRRGQEARLRCSPMKGHSHVYWYRQLPEEGLKFMVYLQKENIIDESGMPKERFSAEFPKEGPSILRIQQVVRGDSAAYFCASSSQTGPTEAFFGQGTRLTVV.

V and J are TRBV15 and TRBJ2-7, with D possibly being TRBD2 (6 bases). This CDR3 comprises 13 residues. CDR1 and CDR2 (germline): LNHNV, YYDKDF (reference sequence). V dropped 0 bases and J dropped 4 bases, with 7 bases sitting between them. CDR3 in amino acids: CATSRDGGYEQYF. DNA of the CDR3: TGTGCCACCAGCAGAGATGGGGGGTACGAGCAGTACTTC.

The chain employs TRBV7-9 and TRBJ2-1, with unresolved D. Germline V gives CDR1 SEHNR, CDR2 FQNEAQ (reference sequence). The V end lost 1 base, the J end lost 10 bases, and 5 bases lay between the germline ends. The CDR3 runs 11 residues. The CDR3 region has the DNA TGTGCCAGCAGCTTAGTTTACGAGCAGTTCTTC. Encoded protein: CASSLVYEQFF. The full variable domain, with the rest looked up from reference TRBV7-9 and TRBJ2-1, is DTGVSQNPRHKITKRGQNVTFRCDPISEHNRLYWYRQTLGQGPEFLTYFQNEAQLEKSRLLSDRFSAERPKGSFSTLEIQRTEQGDSAMYLCASSLVYEQFFGPGTRLTVL.

This clone was counted a few times. The chain joins TRBV29-1 to TRBJ1-3; unclear D gene. Trimming removed 1 base at V and 1 base at J, with 2 bases between. This CDR3 has 12 amino acids. The germline gives CDR1 SQVTM, CDR2 ANQGSEA. The CDR3 bases are TGCAGCGTTGAAGGGTCTGGAAACACCATATATTTT. It encodes CSVEGSGNTIYF.

V gene TRBV6-5 combines with J gene TRBJ2-7; TRBD1 is a possible D gene (6 bases). Trimming cost V 5 bases and J 3 bases, with 17 bases left between them. The CDR3 extends over 15 amino acids. Germline values: CDR1 MNHEY, CDR2 SVGAGI. CDR3 in amino acids: CASSRTGTQGYEQYF. CDR3 nucleotide sequence: TGTGCCAGCAGTCGGACCGGGACACAGGGCTACGAGCAGTACTTC.

The chain has TRBV19 and TRBJ2-1, with D tentatively TRBD1 or TRBD2 (5 bases each). The CDR3 length is 16 residues. Trimming removed 4 bases at V and 3 bases at J, with 16 bases between. Germline CDR1 reads LNHDA; CDR2 reads SQIVND (reference sequence). CDR3: CASSTGTTLLYNEQFF. DNA of the CDR3: TGTGCCAGTAGTACCGGGACCACACTGCTCTACAATGAGCAGTTCTTC.

The V and J genes are TRBV6-5 and TRBJ1-4; possible D gene TRBD1, 5 bases. The CDR3 loop spans 12 amino acids. The ends were cut back, 7 bases at V and 8 bases at J, with 11 bases in the middle. Germline lookup yields CDR1 MNHEY and CDR2 SVGAGI. CDR3 residues: CASTRGDEKLFF. CDR3 in DNA: TGTGCCAGCACTAGAGGGGACGAAAAACTGTTTTTT.

The rearrangement uses TRBV6-1 and TRBJ1-1, with D possibly matching TRBD1 (6 bases). Looked up from germline, CDR1 is MNHNS and CDR2 is SASEGT. This CDR3 is built from 17 residues. Between the trimmed V and J ends, which lost 1 base and 0 bases, there was a span of 15 bases. As DNA, the CDR3 is TGTGCCAGCAGTGAAGTGGGGAACAGGGCATTGAACACTGAAGCTTTCTTT. Translating it yields CASSEVGNRALNTEAFF.

The chain employs TRBV2 and TRBJ2-2; TRBD2 is a possible D gene (5 bases). V dropped 3 bases and J dropped 5 bases, with 16 bases sitting between them. This CDR3 has 16 residues. The germline V gene has CDR1 SNHLY and CDR2 FYNNEI. As DNA, the CDR3 is TGTGCCAGCAGTGACGGGGTTTTGGGTGTGACCGGGGAGCTGTTTTTT. This sequence encodes CASSDGVLGVTGELFF.

This chain connects TRBV18 to TRBJ2-7, with TRBD2 as a possible D gene (5 bases). The CDR3 sequence is 13 residues long. Trimming stripped 2 bases from V and 5 bases from J, with 10 bases between. CDR1 KGHSH and CDR2 LQKENI come from the germline V gene. CDR3 amino acids: CASSPGSGDEQYF. Written as DNA, the CDR3 is TGTGCCAGCTCACCAGGGAGTGGGGACGAGCAGTACTTC.

This sequence joins TRBV7-9 and TRBJ1-5; TRBD1 might be the D (6 bases). Germline CDR1 is SEHNR and CDR2 is FQNEAQ (reference sequence). CDR3 length equals 16 residues. Trimming cost V 5 bases and J 2 bases, with 16 bases left between them. CDR3 region: CASSGHREVGNQPQHF. As DNA, the CDR3 is TGTGCCAGCAGCGGCCACAGGGAGGTAGGCAATCAGCCCCAGCATTTT.

This clone was seen a handful of times. The chain joins TRBV12-3 or TRBV12-4 to TRBJ1-5, with a possible D match to TRBD1 (5 bases). Trimming stripped 1 base from V and 7 bases from J, with 8 bases between. The CDR3 sequence is 13 residues long. The CDR3 region has the DNA TGTGCCAGCAGTTTAGGTCGGGGCCAGCCCCAGCATTTT. Protein product: CASSLGRGQPQHF.

The V gene is TRBV7-2, the J gene TRBJ1-2; D uncertain. Germline CDR1 SGHTA, CDR2 FQGNSA. With 5 bases removed from V and 3 bases from J, the gap between germline ends came to 10 bases. The CDR3 is 13 residues long. The CDR3, as DNA: TGTGCCAGCAGCCATGGACCTGACTATGGCTACACCTTC. Its protein product is CASSHGPDYGYTF.

This clone was found a few times. V and J are TRBV4-1 and TRBJ1-6, with 7 bases fitting TRBD1. Trimming removed 1 base from V and 7 bases from J; junction bases left unmatched: 13. Germline assignment: CDR1 MGHRA and CDR2 YSYEKL. CDR3 size: 18 residues. DNA of the CDR3: TGCGCCAGCAGCCAAGTGTTGCAGGGGGTCCCATCAAATTCACCCCTCCACTTT. Its protein is CASSQVLQGVPSNSPLHF.

The rearrangement uses TRBV25-1 and TRBJ2-3; TRBD2 matches at 7 bases. The germline V gene has CDR1 MGHDK and CDR2 SYGVNS. The CDR3 loop spans 14 amino acids. V lost 4 bases and J lost 1; bases outside the gene matches: 2. Here the CDR3 DNA reads TGTGCCAGCAGTGTTCGGGGGGGCACAGATACGCAGTATTTT. Residues: CASSVRGGTDTQYF. Full variable domain (rest looked up from reference TRBV25-1 and TRBJ2-3): EADIYQTPRYLVIGTGKKITLECSQTMGHDKMYWYQQDPGMELHLIHYSYGVNSTEKGDLSSESTVSRIRTEHFPLTLESARPSHTSQYLCASSVRGGTDTQYFGPGTRLTVL.

The CDR3 loop reads CASSDDQTDNSPLHF. CDR3 nucleotide sequence: TGTGCCAGTAGTGATGACCAGACGGATAATTCACCCCTCCACTTT. The V gene is TRBV19, the J gene TRBJ1-6; D gene uncertain. CDR3 length: 15 residues. CDR1 LNHDA and CDR2 SQIVND come from the germline V gene (reference sequence). The V end lost 5 bases, the J end lost 5 bases, and 13 bases lay between the germline ends.